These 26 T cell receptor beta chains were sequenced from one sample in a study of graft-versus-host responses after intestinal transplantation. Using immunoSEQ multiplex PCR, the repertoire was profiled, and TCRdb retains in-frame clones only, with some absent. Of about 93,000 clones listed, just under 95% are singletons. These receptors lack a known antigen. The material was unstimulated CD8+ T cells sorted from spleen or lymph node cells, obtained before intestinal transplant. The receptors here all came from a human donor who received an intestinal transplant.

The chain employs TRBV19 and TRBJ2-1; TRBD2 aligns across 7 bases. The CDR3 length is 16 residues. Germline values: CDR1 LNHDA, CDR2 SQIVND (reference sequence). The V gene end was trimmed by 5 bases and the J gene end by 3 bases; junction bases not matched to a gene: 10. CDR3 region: CASSASSGHFYNEQFF. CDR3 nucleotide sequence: TGTGCCAGTAGTGCCTCTAGCGGACACTTCTACAATGAGCAGTTCTTC.

CDR3 amino acids: CASRPSGGARNEQFF. CDR3 in DNA: TGCGCCAGCAGACCTAGCGGGGGGGCACGCAATGAGCAGTTCTTC. J is TRBJ2-1 and V is TRBV10-2, with 12 bases fitting TRBD2. This CDR3 is 15 amino acids long. The ends lost 6 bases at V and 6 bases at J; junction bases unmatched: 6. Germline V lookup: CDR1 WSHSY, CDR2 SAAADI.

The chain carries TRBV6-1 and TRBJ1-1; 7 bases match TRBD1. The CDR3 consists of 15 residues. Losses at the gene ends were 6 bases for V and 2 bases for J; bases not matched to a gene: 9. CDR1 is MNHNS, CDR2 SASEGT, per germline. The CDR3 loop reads CASRSLGTANTEAFF. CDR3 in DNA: TGTGCCAGCAGGAGCCTCGGGACAGCTAACACTGAAGCTTTCTTT.

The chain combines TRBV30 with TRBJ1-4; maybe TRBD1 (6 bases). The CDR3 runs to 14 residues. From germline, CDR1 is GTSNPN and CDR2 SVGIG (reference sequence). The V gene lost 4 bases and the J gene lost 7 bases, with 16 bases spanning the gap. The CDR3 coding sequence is TGTGCCTGGACCACAGGGATTCAGGGTGAAAAACTGTTTTTT. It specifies CAWTTGIQGEKLFF.

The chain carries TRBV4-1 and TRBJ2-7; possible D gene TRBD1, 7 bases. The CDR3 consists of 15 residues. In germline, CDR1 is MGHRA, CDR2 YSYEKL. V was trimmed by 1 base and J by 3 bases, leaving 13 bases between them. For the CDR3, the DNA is TGCGCCAGCAGCCAAGGTTGGCAGGGGGGCTACGAGCAGTACTTC. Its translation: CASSQGWQGGYEQYF.

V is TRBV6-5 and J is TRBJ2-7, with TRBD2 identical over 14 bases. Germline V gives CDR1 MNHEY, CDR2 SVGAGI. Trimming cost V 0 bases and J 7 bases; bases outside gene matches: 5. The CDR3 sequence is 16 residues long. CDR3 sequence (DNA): TGTGCCAGCAGTTACTCGATGGGACTAGCGGGAGTAGAGCAGTACTTC. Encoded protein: CASSYSMGLAGVEQYF.

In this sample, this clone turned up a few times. The CDR3 is CASSENLDRLNTGELFF. CDR3 sequence (DNA): TGTGCCAGCAGTGAAAACTTGGACAGATTGAACACCGGGGAGCTGTTTTTT. This chain uses TRBV2 with TRBJ2-2; D perhaps matches TRBD1 (6 bases). The CDR3 runs to 17 residues. Germline V CDR1 and CDR2: SNHLY, FYNNEI. Trimming removed 2 bases at V and 1 base at J, with 14 bases between.

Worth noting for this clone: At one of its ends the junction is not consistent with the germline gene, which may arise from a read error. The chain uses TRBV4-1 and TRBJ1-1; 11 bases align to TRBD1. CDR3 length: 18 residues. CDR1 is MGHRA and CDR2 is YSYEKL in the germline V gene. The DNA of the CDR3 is TGCGCCAGCAGCCAATCCCCCGGGACAGGGGGGGCGAACGCTGAAGCTTTCTTT. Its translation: CASSQSPGTGGANAEAFF.

DNA of the CDR3: TGTGCCAGCAGCTTATCGGTTGGGACATACCTCACCGGGGAGCTGTTTTTT. Translation: CASSLSVGTYLTGELFF. The chain is built from TRBV7-6 and TRBJ2-2; perhaps TRBD1 as D (6 bases). Trimming removed 2 bases at V and 4 bases at J, with 17 bases between. The CDR3 loop spans 17 amino acids. Germline CDR1 reads SGHVS; CDR2 reads FNYEAQ.

Here the CDR3 reads CASSLSYGYSGNTIYF. CDR3 bases: TGTGCCAGCAGCTTGTCGTACGGGTACTCTGGAAACACCATATATTTT. V and J are TRBV5-4 and TRBJ1-3; D call uncertain. Germline loops: CDR1 SGHNT, CDR2 YYREEE (reference sequence). The CDR3 is 16 amino acids. V lost 1 base and J 0 bases, leaving 11 bases between the germline ends.

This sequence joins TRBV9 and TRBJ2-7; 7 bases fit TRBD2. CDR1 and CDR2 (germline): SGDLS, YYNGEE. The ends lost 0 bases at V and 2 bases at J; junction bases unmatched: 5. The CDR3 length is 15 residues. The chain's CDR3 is CASSVGAGDAYEQYF. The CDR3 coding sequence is TGTGCCAGCAGCGTAGGTGCGGGAGACGCCTACGAGCAGTACTTC.

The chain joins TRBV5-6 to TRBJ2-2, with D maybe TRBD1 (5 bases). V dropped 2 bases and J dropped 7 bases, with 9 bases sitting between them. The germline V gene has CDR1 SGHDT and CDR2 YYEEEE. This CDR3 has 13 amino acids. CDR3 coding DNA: TGTGCCAGCAGCTTTCAGGGTTTCGGGGAGCTGTTTTTT. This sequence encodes CASSFQGFGELFF.

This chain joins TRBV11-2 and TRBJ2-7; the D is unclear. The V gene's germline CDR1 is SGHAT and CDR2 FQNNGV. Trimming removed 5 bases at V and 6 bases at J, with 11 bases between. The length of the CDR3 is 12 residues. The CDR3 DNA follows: TGTGCCAGCAGCCCCCCGGGTCGCGAGCAGTACTTC. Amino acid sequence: CASSPPGREQYF.

CDR3 protein: CASRADRDLTDTQYF. The CDR3 DNA is TGTGCCAGCAGGGCAGACAGGGACCTCACAGATACGCAGTATTTT. The chain has TRBV7-2 and TRBJ2-3; TRBD1 matches 7 bases. From germline, CDR1 is SGHTA and CDR2 FQGNSA. The length of the CDR3 is 15 residues. V was clipped by 6 bases and J by 2 bases; unmatched bases: 8.

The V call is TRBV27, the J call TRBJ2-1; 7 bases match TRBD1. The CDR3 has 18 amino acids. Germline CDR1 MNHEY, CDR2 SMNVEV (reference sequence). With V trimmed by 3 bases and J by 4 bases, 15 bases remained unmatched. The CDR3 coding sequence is TGTGCCAGCAGTTTCCGGACAGGCCTGGGTGGGGTTTACAATGAGCAGTTCTTC. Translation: CASSFRTGLGGVYNEQFF.

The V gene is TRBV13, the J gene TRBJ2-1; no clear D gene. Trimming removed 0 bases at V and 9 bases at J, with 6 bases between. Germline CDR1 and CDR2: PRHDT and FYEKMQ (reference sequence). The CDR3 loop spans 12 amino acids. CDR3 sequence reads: CASSLGLVEQFF. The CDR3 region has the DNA TGTGCCAGCAGCTTAGGCCTCGTTGAGCAGTTCTTC.

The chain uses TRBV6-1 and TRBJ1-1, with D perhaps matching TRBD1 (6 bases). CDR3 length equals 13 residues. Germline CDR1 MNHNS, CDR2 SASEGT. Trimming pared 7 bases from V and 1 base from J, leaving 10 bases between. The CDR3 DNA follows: TGTGCCAGCACGACAGGTTGGAACACTGAAGCTTTCTTT. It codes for CASTTGWNTEAFF.

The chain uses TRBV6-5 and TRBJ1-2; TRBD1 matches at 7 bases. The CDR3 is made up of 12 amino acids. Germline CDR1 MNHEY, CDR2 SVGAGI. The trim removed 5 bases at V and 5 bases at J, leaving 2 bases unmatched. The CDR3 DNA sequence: TGTGCCAGCAGTACGACAGGGTATGGCTACACCTTC. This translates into CASSTTGYGYTF.

In nucleotides, the CDR3 is TGTGCCAGCAGCGCCAGGGCGGGGGACTACTCCACAGATACGCAGTATTTT. Encoded protein: CASSARAGDYSTDTQYF. The chain joins TRBV9 to TRBJ2-3; 7 bases align to TRBD2. The ends lost 3 bases at V and 2 bases at J; junction bases unmatched: 12. Germline CDR1 is SGDLS and CDR2 is YYNGEE. The CDR3 runs 17 residues.

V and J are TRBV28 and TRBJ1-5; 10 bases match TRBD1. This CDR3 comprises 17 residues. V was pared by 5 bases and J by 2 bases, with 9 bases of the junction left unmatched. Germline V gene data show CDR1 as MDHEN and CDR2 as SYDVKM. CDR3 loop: CASSPGQGEVGNQPQHF. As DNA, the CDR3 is TGTGCCAGCAGTCCAGGACAGGGGGAAGTGGGCAATCAGCCCCAGCATTTT.

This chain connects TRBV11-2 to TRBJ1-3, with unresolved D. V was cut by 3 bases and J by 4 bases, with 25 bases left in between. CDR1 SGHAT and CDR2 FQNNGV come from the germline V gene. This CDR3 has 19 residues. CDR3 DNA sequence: TGTGCCAGCAGCTTGTTCCCTGCCTACGTCGATCGGGGAGGAAACACCATATATTTT. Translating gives CASSLFPAYVDRGGNTIYF.

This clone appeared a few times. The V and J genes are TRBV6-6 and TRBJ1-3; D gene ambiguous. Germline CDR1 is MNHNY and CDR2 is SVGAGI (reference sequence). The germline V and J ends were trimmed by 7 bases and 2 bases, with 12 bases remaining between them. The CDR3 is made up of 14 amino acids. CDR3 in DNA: TGTGCCAGCACCCCTACAGCAACTGGAAACACCATATATTTT. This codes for CASTPTATGNTIYF.

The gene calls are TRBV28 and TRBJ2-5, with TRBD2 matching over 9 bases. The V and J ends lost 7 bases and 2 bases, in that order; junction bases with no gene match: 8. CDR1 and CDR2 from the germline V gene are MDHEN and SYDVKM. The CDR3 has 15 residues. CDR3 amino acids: CASKPGLAKQETQYF. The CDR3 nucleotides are TGTGCCAGCAAGCCGGGACTAGCCAAACAAGAGACCCAGTACTTC.

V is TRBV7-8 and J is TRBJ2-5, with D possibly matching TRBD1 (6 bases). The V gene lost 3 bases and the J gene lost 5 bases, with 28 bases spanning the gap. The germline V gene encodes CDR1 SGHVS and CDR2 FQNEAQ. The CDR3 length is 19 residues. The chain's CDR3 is CASSFGFGMGQGLSETQYF. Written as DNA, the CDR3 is TGTGCCAGCAGCTTTGGGTTTGGGATGGGGCAGGGGTTATCGGAGACCCAGTACTTC. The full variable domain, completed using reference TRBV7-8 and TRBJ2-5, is GAGVSQSPRYKVAKRGQDVALRCDPISGHVSLFWYQQALGQGPEFLTYFQNEAQLDKSGLPSDRFFAERPEGSVSTLKIQRTQQEDSAVYLCASSFGFGMGQGLSETQYFGPGTRLLVL.

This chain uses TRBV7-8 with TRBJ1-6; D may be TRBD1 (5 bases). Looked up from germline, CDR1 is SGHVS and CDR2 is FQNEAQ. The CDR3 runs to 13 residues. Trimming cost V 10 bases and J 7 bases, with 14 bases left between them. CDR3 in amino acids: CATRAGGNSPLHF. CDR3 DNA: TGTGCCACAAGGGCGGGGGGAAATTCACCCCTCCACTTT.

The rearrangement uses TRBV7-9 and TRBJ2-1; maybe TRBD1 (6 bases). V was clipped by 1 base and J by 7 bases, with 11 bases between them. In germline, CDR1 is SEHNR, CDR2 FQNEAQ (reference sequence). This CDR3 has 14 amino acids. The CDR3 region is CASSLVQGRNEQFF. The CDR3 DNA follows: TGTGCCAGCAGCTTAGTACAGGGACGGAATGAGCAGTTCTTC.